Shown below are 13 T cell receptor beta chains from a single sample sequenced in a study of blood T cell repertoires in COVID-19. Using immunoSEQ multiplex PCR, the repertoire was profiled, and TCRdb retains in-frame clones only, with some absent. The table has 65,000 to 100,000 clones, about four fifths seen once; the top ten hold roughly a sixth. Specimen: peripheral blood. These receptors all come from a woman aged 80 or over with acute or convalescent COVID-19.

This chain joins TRBV13 and TRBJ1-2, with 8 bases lining up with TRBD1. V lost 5 bases and J lost 4; bases outside the gene matches: 9. CDR3 length: 15 residues. Germline V gene lookup returns CDR1 PRHDT and CDR2 FYEKMQ (reference sequence). CDR3: CASSPRTGRGYGYTF. In DNA, the CDR3 is TGTGCCAGCAGCCCCCGGACAGGGCGAGGCTATGGCTACACCTTC.

The chain joins TRBV7-2 to TRBJ1-4, with 8 nucleotides matching TRBD1. J was trimmed by 7 bases and V by 5 bases; bases with no gene match: 9. The CDR3 has 15 amino acids. The germline gives CDR1 SGHTA, CDR2 FQGNSA. CDR3 nucleotides: TGTGCCAGCAGCCCTACAGGGGGAGAGGGTGAAAAACTGTTTTTT. Translating it yields CASSPTGGEGEKLFF.

Worth noting for this clone: This specimen includes other DNA sequences encoding the same CDR3. V gene TRBV9 combines with J gene TRBJ1-4; D remains unclear. The CDR3 is 15 amino acids. V lost 0 bases and J 0 bases, leaving 6 bases between the germline ends. Looked up from germline, CDR1 is SGDLS and CDR2 is YYNGEE. CDR3 loop: CASSVASATNEKLFF. The CDR3 DNA is TGTGCCAGCAGCGTAGCCTCCGCAACTAATGAAAAACTGTTTTTT.

This clone turned up a few times. The chain joins TRBV15 to TRBJ1-2; the match to TRBD1 covers 8 bases. V was pared by 3 bases and J by 8 bases, with 11 bases of the junction left unmatched. Germline CDR1 and CDR2: LNHNV and YYDKDF (reference sequence). This CDR3 has 15 residues. The CDR3 region is CATSSRDRPPQGYTF. In DNA form, the CDR3 reads TGTGCCACCAGCAGCCGGGACAGGCCTCCGCAGGGCTACACCTTC.

This chain uses TRBV6-5 with TRBJ1-2; D is possibly TRBD1 (6 bases). V was shortened by 7 bases and J by 4 bases, with 13 bases between the two germline ends. Germline-derived CDR1 and CDR2 are MNHEY and SVGAGI. The CDR3 loop spans 13 amino acids. CDR3 residues: CASTPQGTYGYTF. CDR3 DNA: TGTGCCAGCACCCCCCAGGGGACCTATGGCTACACCTTC.

The chain links TRBV19 to TRBJ2-5; weak D call: TRBD2 (6 bases). V lost 4 bases to trimming and J lost 1 base, with 10 bases between them. The CDR3 runs to 14 residues. From germline, CDR1 is LNHDA and CDR2 SQIVND (reference sequence). This chain's CDR3 is CASSTRDSQETQYF. In DNA form, the CDR3 reads TGTGCCAGTAGTACCCGGGACTCCCAAGAGACCCAGTACTTC.

This CDR3 is CASRLPGQGLNEQFF. Here the CDR3 DNA reads TGTGCCAGCAGGCTACCGGGACAGGGCCTCAATGAGCAGTTCTTC. V is TRBV7-2 and J is TRBJ2-1; 9 nucleotides line up with TRBD1. The junction had 9 bases not matched to a gene; V was cut back by 6 bases and J by 6 bases. This CDR3 contains 15 residues. Per the germline V gene, CDR1 is SGHTA and CDR2 is FQGNSA.

The chain carries TRBV27 and TRBJ2-2; 13 nucleotides align to TRBD2. V dropped 5 bases and J dropped 4; count of bases not matched to a gene: 16. CDR1 MNHEY and CDR2 SMNVEV come from the germline V gene (reference sequence). This CDR3 spans 20 amino acids. The CDR3 here is CASSPRTSGGASRGTGELFF. CDR3 nucleotides: TGTGCCAGCAGTCCGAGGACTAGCGGGGGTGCCAGTCGAGGCACCGGGGAGCTGTTTTTT.

The rearrangement uses TRBV28 and TRBJ2-1, with D perhaps matching TRBD2 (6 bases). V dropped 3 bases and J dropped 4 bases, with 10 bases sitting between them. The CDR3 covers 14 residues. CDR1 and CDR2 from the germline V gene are MDHEN and SYDVKM. CDR3 bases: TGTGCCAGCAGTTTGGACCGGGGGTACAATGAGCAGTTCTTC. This encodes CASSLDRGYNEQFF. The variable domain in full, completed from reference TRBV28 and TRBJ2-1, reads DVKVTQSSRYLVKRTGEKVFLECVQDMDHENMFWYRQDPGLGLRLIYFSYDVKMKEKGDIPEGYSVSREKKERFSLILESASTNQTSMYLCASSLDRGYNEQFFGPGTRLTVL.

This clone has just a few counts. The rearrangement uses TRBV28 and TRBJ1-5; D ambiguous. V gave up 10 bases and J gave up 4 bases, with 8 bases separating them. Germline V gene data show CDR1 as MDHEN and CDR2 as SYDVKM. The CDR3 is 11 residues long. This chain's CDR3 is CATHSNQPQHF. The CDR3, as DNA: TGTGCCACCCATTCAAATCAGCCCCAGCATTTT.

The chain employs TRBV27 and TRBJ1-1, with 7 nucleotides matching TRBD1. The V gene end was trimmed by 5 bases and the J gene end by 4 bases; junction bases not matched to a gene: 4. The germline CDR1 and CDR2 sequences are MNHEY and SMNVEV (reference sequence). This CDR3 has 13 amino acids. CDR3 in amino acids: CASSRQGATEAFF. CDR3 in DNA: TGTGCCAGCAGTCGACAGGGTGCCACTGAAGCTTTCTTT.

The V gene is TRBV5-1, the J gene TRBJ1-1; D not certain. Trimming took 0 bases from V and 4 from J, leaving 10 bases between them. The CDR3 has 14 amino acids. The germline V gene encodes CDR1 SGHRS and CDR2 YFSETQ. The CDR3 spells CASSLAPGSTEAFF. CDR3 nucleotide sequence: TGCGCCAGCAGCTTGGCCCCCGGGAGCACTGAAGCTTTCTTT. The full variable domain, in which reference TRBV5-1 and TRBJ1-1 provide the parts outside the CDR3, is KAGVTQTPRYLIKTRGQQVTLSCSPISGHRSVSWYQQTPGQGLQFLFEYFSETQRNKGNFPGRFSGRQFSNSRSEMNVSTLELGDSALYLCASSLAPGSTEAFFGQGTRLTVV.

The gene calls are TRBV5-8 and TRBJ1-2; 8 bases are a match to TRBD1. Germline values: CDR1 SGHTS, CDR2 YDEGEE. J lost 7 bases, V lost 3 bases, and 8 bases had no gene match. This CDR3 comprises 14 residues. CDR3 residues: CASSWGQGAVGYTF. The CDR3 region has the DNA TGTGCCAGCAGCTGGGGGCAGGGGGCAGTTGGCTACACCTTC.